The next 30 T cell receptor beta chains were all read from a single sample in a study of blood T cell repertoires in COVID-19. Assay: immunoSEQ multiplex PCR; the TCRdb copy retains only in-frame clones and omits some. Of about 68,000 clones in the sample, 85% were seen once. The sample consisted of peripheral blood. These receptors all stem from a man aged 45 to 65 with acute or convalescent COVID-19.

V and J are TRBV6-1 and TRBJ2-1; D not certain. The CDR3 runs 14 residues. Germline CDR1 and CDR2: MNHNS and SASEGT. V was shortened by 3 bases and J by 0 bases, with 6 bases between the two germline ends. DNA for the CDR3: TGTGCCAGCAGTGATCAGTACTCCTACAATGAGCAGTTCTTC. Translating it yields CASSDQYSYNEQFF.

This rearrangement joins TRBV5-1 to TRBJ1-1, with D tentatively TRBD1 (5 bases). Germline values: CDR1 SGHRS, CDR2 YFSETQ. CDR3 length: 14 amino acids. V was trimmed by 1 base and J by 3 bases, leaving 10 bases between them. The DNA for the CDR3 is TGCGCCAGCAGCTTGCAGGGAGGTGACACTGAAGCTTTCTTT. As protein: CASSLQGGDTEAFF. Supplemented by reference TRBV5-1 and TRBJ1-1, the full variable domain reads KAGVTQTPRYLIKTRGQQVTLSCSPISGHRSVSWYQQTPGQGLQFLFEYFSETQRNKGNFPGRFSGRQFSNSRSEMNVSTLELGDSALYLCASSLQGGDTEAFFGQGTRLTVV.

The rearrangement joins TRBV11-3 to TRBJ2-2; 13 positions agree with TRBD2. CDR1 is SGHNT, CDR2 YENEEA, per germline. V lost 5 bases and J lost 7; bases outside the gene matches: 4. The CDR3 spans 15 residues. The CDR3 reads CASSPTSGGGGELFF. CDR3 bases: TGTGCCAGCAGCCCAACTAGCGGGGGGGGCGGGGAGCTGTTTTTT. Complete variable domain (other parts from reference TRBV11-3 and TRBJ2-2): EAGVVQSPRYKIIEKKQPVAFWCNPISGHNTLYWYLQNLGQGPELLIRYENEEAVDDSQLPKDRFSAERLKGVDSTLKIQPAELGDSAVYLCASSPTSGGGGELFFGEGSRLTVL.

The J gene is TRBJ2-3, the V gene TRBV7-8; 7 positions agree with TRBD2. CDR3 size: 15 residues. Germline values: CDR1 SGHVS, CDR2 FQNEAQ. V lost 6 bases, J lost 2 bases, and 8 bases stayed unmatched. CDR3 sequence reads: CASSPGTTNTDTQYF. For the CDR3, the DNA is TGTGCCAGCAGTCCCGGGACTACAAACACAGATACGCAGTATTTT.

The genes are TRBV15 and TRBJ2-7; the D gene is possibly TRBD1 (5 bases). Germline CDR1 and CDR2: LNHNV and YYDKDF (reference sequence). This CDR3 region has 14 residues. The germline V and J ends were trimmed by 0 bases and 6 bases, with 12 bases remaining between them. DNA for the CDR3: TGTGCCACCAGCAGAGATTGGCAGGGCGGCGAGCAGTACGTC. This encodes CATSRDWQGGEQYV.

The rearrangement links TRBV7-8 to TRBJ2-4; a possible D gene is TRBD2 (5 bases). This CDR3 is 17 amino acids long. The germline V gene has CDR1 SGHVS and CDR2 FQNEAQ. Trimming cost V 3 bases and J 0 bases, with 15 bases left between them. The CDR3: CASSLFRLSLAKNIQYF. CDR3 nucleotides: TGTGCCAGCAGCTTGTTCAGACTATCTTTAGCCAAAAACATTCAGTACTTC.

This clone was recorded a few times. The chain links TRBV19 to TRBJ1-3, with 7 bases identical to TRBD1. The germline gives CDR1 LNHDA, CDR2 SQIVND (reference sequence). This CDR3 has 17 amino acids. Losses at the gene ends were 6 bases for V and 9 bases for J; bases not matched to a gene: 20. The chain's CDR3 is CASSPTPRRQGAGTIYF. CDR3 DNA sequence: TGTGCCAGTAGCCCCACGCCACGTAGACAGGGCGCAGGCACCATATATTTT.

The V call is TRBV7-9, the J call TRBJ2-3; D gene ambiguous. Germline V CDR1 and CDR2: SEHNR, FQNEAQ (reference sequence). CDR3 length: 13 amino acids. The germline V and J ends were trimmed by 7 bases and 0 bases, with 8 bases remaining between them. The CDR3 reads CASIASSTDTQYF. The CDR3 nucleotides are TGTGCCAGCATAGCAAGTAGCACAGATACGCAGTATTTT.

The V and J genes are TRBV6-5 and TRBJ1-1, with 7 bases lining up with TRBD1. The CDR3 extends over 14 amino acids. V lost 6 bases to trimming and J lost 1 base; unmatched junction nucleotides: 5. The germline CDR1 and CDR2 sequences are MNHEY and SVGAGI. The DNA of the CDR3 is TGTGCCAGCAGACGGGACAGAGAGAACACTGAAGCTTTCTTT. Translation gives CASRRDRENTEAFF.

The chain carries TRBV2 and TRBJ1-2, with D maybe TRBD1 (6 bases). Between the trimmed V and J ends, which lost 3 bases and 8 bases, there was a span of 19 bases. Germline CDR1 is SNHLY and CDR2 is FYNNEI. The CDR3 contains 15 residues. This CDR3 is CASSERAQGKGGYTF. The CDR3 DNA sequence: TGTGCCAGCAGTGAGAGAGCCCAGGGGAAGGGCGGCTACACCTTC. The full variable domain, with the rest looked up from reference TRBV2 and TRBJ1-2, is EPEVTQTPSHQVTQMGQEVILRCVPISNHLYFYWYRQILGQKVEFLVSFYNNEISEKSEIFDDQFSVERPDGSNFTLKIRSTKLEDSAMYFCASSERAQGKGGYTFGSGTRLTVV.

V is TRBV10-2 and J is TRBJ2-1, with D perhaps TRBD2 (6 bases). With 3 bases removed from V and 1 base from J, the gap between germline ends came to 10 bases. This CDR3 has 15 residues. CDR1 and CDR2 from the germline V gene are WSHSY and SAAADI. CDR3 in amino acids: CASSDGLASYNEQFF. The DNA for the CDR3 is TGCGCCAGCAGTGACGGCCTAGCGTCCTACAATGAGCAGTTCTTC.

This sequence joins TRBV4-2 and TRBJ1-2; 7 bases agree with TRBD1. The CDR3 runs to 15 residues. J gave up 2 bases and V 1 base, and 4 bases lay outside the gene matches. The germline gives CDR1 LGHNA, CDR2 YNFKEQ. The CDR3 DNA reads as TGTGCCAGCAGCCAAGGCGGGACAGACAACTATGGCTACACCTTC. This sequence encodes CASSQGGTDNYGYTF.

Only a few counts were recorded for this clone. The V call is TRBV10-3, the J call TRBJ2-2; D is unresolved. Deletions cut 4 bases from V and 1 base from J, with 10 bases between. The germline CDR1 and CDR2 sequences are ENHRY and SYGVKD. The CDR3 has 15 amino acids. DNA for the CDR3: TGTGCCATCAGTGGCCCTACGGGGAACACCGGGGAGCTGTTTTTT. Translation gives CAISGPTGNTGELFF.

V is TRBV7-6 and J is TRBJ2-3, with 8 bases identical to TRBD2. The CDR3 length is 15 residues. V lost 3 bases and J lost 0; bases outside the gene matches: 2. CDR1 is SGHVS and CDR2 is FNYEAQ in the germline V gene. This CDR3 reads CASSFSGESTDTQYF. Written as DNA, the CDR3 is TGTGCCAGCAGCTTTAGCGGGGAGAGCACAGATACGCAGTATTTT.

V and J are TRBV12-3 or TRBV12-4 and TRBJ1-2; 9 bases are a match to TRBD1. The CDR3 is made up of 12 amino acids. The trim removed 6 bases at V and 7 bases at J, leaving 3 bases unmatched. The DNA for the CDR3 is TGTGCCAGCAGCCGGACAGGGGCTGGCTACACCTTC. Translation gives CASSRTGAGYTF.

The chain combines TRBV12-3 or TRBV12-4 with TRBJ1-2; unclear D gene. The CDR3 length is 12 residues. Between the trimmed V and J ends, which lost 6 bases and 4 bases, there was a span of 9 bases. The CDR3 DNA reads TGTGCCAGCAGCCTAGCGGGCTATGGCTACACCTTC. Residues: CASSLAGYGYTF.

The rearrangement joins TRBV10-1 to TRBJ2-3; possibly TRBD1 for D (5 bases). V was shortened by 5 bases and J by 2 bases, with 8 bases between the two germline ends. CDR3 length: 13 amino acids. Looked up from germline, CDR1 is WNHNN and CDR2 is SYGVQD (reference sequence). CDR3 region: CASSTTVTDTQYF. CDR3 DNA: TGCGCCAGCAGTACGACAGTCACAGATACGCAGTATTTT.

This clone has a handful of counts. The chain uses TRBV11-2 and TRBJ1-5; D remains ambiguous. The germline gives CDR1 SGHAT, CDR2 FQNNGV. V lost 2 bases and J 7 bases, leaving 9 bases between the germline ends. There are 13 residues in the CDR3. The CDR3 bases are TGTGCCAGCAGCTTAATACTAGGACAGCCCCAGCATTTT. As protein: CASSLILGQPQHF. Together with reference TRBV11-2 and TRBJ1-5, the CDR3 gives the full variable domain: EAGVAQSPRYKIIEKRQSVAFWCNPISGHATLYWYQQILGQGPKLLIQFQNNGVVDDSQLPKDRFSAERLKGVDSTLKIQPAKLEDSAVYLCASSLILGQPQHFGDGTRLSIL.

This clone was picked up a small number of times. V gene TRBV27 combines with J gene TRBJ2-7, with D possibly matching TRBD1 (5 bases). The CDR3 contains 15 residues. Germline V lookup: CDR1 MNHEY, CDR2 SMNVEV (reference sequence). Trimming pared 2 bases from V and 0 bases from J, leaving 11 bases between. The CDR3 loop reads CASSLRQGHSYEQYF. The DNA for the CDR3 is TGTGCCAGCAGTTTACGGCAGGGTCACTCCTACGAGCAGTACTTC.

A few counts support this clone. V usage is TRBV11-2 and J usage is TRBJ2-1; D uncertain. V lost 7 bases, J lost 9 bases, and 16 bases lay in between. This CDR3 contains 13 residues. Germline CDR1 is SGHAT and CDR2 is FQNNGV. The CDR3 reads CASTRWALGEQFF. In nucleotides, the CDR3 is TGTGCCAGCACCCGATGGGCGCTCGGTGAGCAGTTCTTC.

The chain carries TRBV5-6 and TRBJ2-2; 8 nucleotides align to TRBD2. Germline V gene data show CDR1 as SGHDT and CDR2 as YYEEEE. The CDR3 runs 16 residues. After removal of 2 bases from V and 4 bases from J, the junction contained 7 bases not matched to a gene. In DNA, the CDR3 is TGTGCCAGCAGCTTAGGGTGGCTAGCGGGCACCGGGGAGCTGTTTTTT. Translation gives CASSLGWLAGTGELFF. Variable domain in full (rest from reference TRBV5-6 and TRBJ2-2): DAGVTQSPTHLIKTRGQQVTLRCSPKSGHDTVSWYQQALGQGPQFIFQYYEEEERQRGNFPDRFSGHQFPNYSSELNVNALLLGDSALYLCASSLGWLAGTGELFFGEGSRLTVL.

This clone is a singleton in its sample. The chain recombines TRBV13 with TRBJ1-3; TRBD1 agrees at 8 bases. The CDR3 loop spans 18 amino acids. CDR1 is PRHDT, CDR2 FYEKMQ, per germline (reference sequence). Germline trimming cut 8 bases from V and 0 bases from J; bases unmatched to any gene: 15. As DNA, the CDR3 is TGTGCCAGCGGCCGGACAGGGCACCTTCCCGCCTCTGGAAACACCATATATTTT. Translation gives CASGRTGHLPASGNTIYF.

V usage is TRBV13 and J usage is TRBJ1-4; 8 bases are a match to TRBD1. CDR3 length: 16 residues. The J segment lost 7 bases and the V segment lost 2 bases, leaving 9 bases of the junction unmatched. The germline V gene encodes CDR1 PRHDT and CDR2 FYEKMQ (reference sequence). In DNA form, the CDR3 reads TGTGCCAGCAGCTTATCACGGACAGGGAGATTTGAAAAACTGTTTTTT. Translation: CASSLSRTGRFEKLFF.

The chain recombines TRBV4-1 with TRBJ1-1, with 7 bases identical to TRBD1. Germline-derived CDR1 and CDR2 are MGHRA and YSYEKL. V was clipped by 3 bases and J by 4 bases; unmatched bases: 8. The CDR3 sequence is 15 residues long. The CDR3 nucleotides read TGCGCCAGCAGCCACGCAAACAGGGGTAGCACTGAAGCTTTCTTT. This encodes CASSHANRGSTEAFF.

The chain combines TRBV28 with TRBJ1-1; maybe TRBD1 (6 bases). With 8 bases removed from V and 5 bases from J, the gap between germline ends came to 15 bases. The germline gives CDR1 MDHEN, CDR2 SYDVKM. CDR3 length: 13 amino acids. CDR3 amino acids: CASWGRRGTEAFF. CDR3 bases: TGTGCCAGCTGGGGGCGAAGGGGAACTGAAGCTTTCTTT. Full variable domain (missing parts from reference TRBV28 and TRBJ1-1): DVKVTQSSRYLVKRTGEKVFLECVQDMDHENMFWYRQDPGLGLRLIYFSYDVKMKEKGDIPEGYSVSREKKERFSLILESASTNQTSMYLCASWGRRGTEAFFGQGTRLTVV.

The chain carries TRBV5-1 and TRBJ2-4; TRBD1 might be the D (5 bases). This CDR3 region has 14 residues. The V end was cut by 2 bases, the J end by 0 bases, with 6 bases between. Germline V gene data show CDR1 as SGHRS and CDR2 as YFSETQ. This CDR3 is CASSLGVAKNIQYF. As DNA, the CDR3 is TGCGCCAGCAGCTTAGGGGTAGCCAAAAACATTCAGTACTTC.

The chain joins TRBV4-1 to TRBJ2-3, with 7 bases matching TRBD2. The CDR3 has 15 amino acids. V shed 1 base and J 5 bases; nucleotides not matched to a gene: 6. Germline CDR1 MGHRA, CDR2 YSYEKL. This CDR3 reads CASSQGRGSEDTQYF. The DNA for the CDR3 is TGCGCCAGCAGCCAAGGGCGGGGGAGTGAAGATACGCAGTATTTT.

J is TRBJ1-2 and V is TRBV6-5, with D possibly TRBD1 on 6 matching bases. CDR1 is MNHEY and CDR2 is SVGAGI in the germline V gene. Deletions cut 10 bases from V and 3 bases from J, with 15 bases between. The CDR3 consists of 13 residues. Written as DNA, the CDR3 is TGTGCCACCAAACAGGGCTTAGACTATGGCTACACCTTC. This codes for CATKQGLDYGYTF.

The chain employs TRBV12-5 and TRBJ2-1, with 8 bases matching TRBD2. Germline V gene sequence: CDR1 LGHNT, CDR2 FRNRAP. V lost 4 bases, J lost 9 bases, and 5 bases stayed unmatched. This CDR3 is 13 amino acids long. CDR3 region: CASGSGGRGEQFF. In DNA form, the CDR3 reads TGTGCTAGTGGTTCGGGGGGGCGAGGTGAGCAGTTCTTC.

The J gene is TRBJ2-7, the V gene TRBV29-1; D perhaps matches TRBD1 (5 bases). In germline, CDR1 is SQVTM, CDR2 ANQGSEA. Trimming left V 6 bases short and J 1 base short, with 10 bases between. There are 12 residues in the CDR3. The CDR3 DNA sequence: TGCAGCGTCCTTGACAGATCCTACGAGCAGTACTTC. It translates to CSVLDRSYEQYF.